These 10 T cell receptor beta chains came from one sample sequenced in a study of long-term antiretroviral therapy in people with HIV (dated by TCRdb to 2021 to 2024). The immunoSEQ hsTCRB v3.0 assay was used at survey level resolution to sequence the TRB variable region. The table was pulled from immuneACCESS by TCRdb, which kept in-frame rearrangements only. Such tables lose some clones; where checked, under half of the loss comes from unresolved V genes, and the rest has no known cause. The sample data list some 16,000 clones, and approximately 84% of these were observed just once. The leading ten clones occupy approximately 5.2% of the sample. Sequenced here: unsorted PBMCs, sampled 0.5 years after starting antiretroviral therapy. The receptors were gathered from a woman in her 40s with HIV.

V and J are TRBV28 and TRBJ2-1, with 7 positions matching TRBD2. V gave up 7 bases and J gave up 7 bases; unmatched junction bases: 13. CDR3 length: 15 amino acids. Germline CDR1 MDHEN, CDR2 SYDVKM. The chain's CDR3 is CASTPLGDYLNEQFF. DNA for the CDR3: TGTGCCAGCACCCCTTTGGGGGACTATCTGAATGAGCAGTTCTTC.

This clone was seen a few times. V and J are TRBV20-1 and TRBJ2-2; D ambiguous. V gave up 6 bases and J gave up 6 bases, with 8 bases separating them. CDR1 is DFQATT and CDR2 is SNEGSKA in the germline V gene (reference sequence). This CDR3 is 11 amino acids long. The CDR3 DNA reads as TGCAGTGCCCGCCGGGCCGGGGAGCTGTTTTTT. Its protein is CSARRAGELFF.

V and J are TRBV19 and TRBJ2-7; 9 nucleotides agree with TRBD1. Germline-derived CDR1 and CDR2 are LNHDA and SQIVND (reference sequence). Germline trimming cut 2 bases from V and 5 bases from J; bases unmatched to any gene: 10. This CDR3 is built from 16 residues. The CDR3 is CASSISFWGQGDEQYF. The CDR3, as DNA: TGTGCCAGTAGTATATCGTTCTGGGGACAGGGCGACGAGCAGTACTTC.

The chain recombines TRBV28 with TRBJ2-3, with TRBD2 identical over 7 bases. The ends lost 2 bases at V and 0 bases at J; junction bases unmatched: 14. From germline, CDR1 is MDHEN and CDR2 SYDVKM. This CDR3 has 19 residues. CDR3 sequence: CASSLREAVSTVSTDTQYF. DNA of the CDR3: TGTGCCAGCAGTTTACGGGAGGCCGTAAGCACTGTTAGCACAGATACGCAGTATTTT.

This chain joins TRBV4-3 and TRBJ2-5, with D unresolved. Deletions cut 0 bases from V and 2 bases from J, with 7 bases between. Germline V gives CDR1 LGHNA, CDR2 YSLEER. The CDR3 consists of 14 residues. The CDR3 DNA sequence: TGCGCCAGCAGCCAAGATTTCACTCAAGAGACCCAGTACTTC. Protein sequence: CASSQDFTQETQYF.

The DNA for the CDR3 is TGCGCCAGCAGCCAAGACAGGCGGGTTGGCTACACCTTC. Encoded protein: CASSQDRRVGYTF. The J gene is TRBJ1-2, the V gene TRBV4-1; the D is unclear. Germline-derived CDR1 and CDR2 are MGHRA and YSYEKL. The CDR3 is 13 amino acids. V lost 0 bases, J lost 7 bases, and 9 bases lay in between.

The rearrangement joins TRBV7-8 to TRBJ2-4; D may match TRBD1 or TRBD2 (5 bases each). Trimming pared 10 bases from V and 14 bases from J, leaving 24 bases between. This CDR3 spans 13 amino acids. The germline V gene encodes CDR1 SGHVS and CDR2 FQNEAQ. The CDR3 nucleotides are TGTGCCACCCGGACGGCCCAAGAGGGGACGGAGTACTTC. Translation gives CATRTAQEGTEYF.

The V gene is TRBV7-8, the J gene TRBJ2-7, with 9 bases lining up with TRBD1. V gave up 6 bases and J gave up 4 bases; unmatched junction bases: 13. The CDR3 consists of 16 residues. Germline loops: CDR1 SGHVS, CDR2 FQNEAQ. CDR3 bases: TGTGCCAGCAGTCGCCCCCCGGGACAGGGTGGTTACGAGCAGTACTTC. This translates into CASSRPPGQGGYEQYF.

J is TRBJ2-5 and V is TRBV5-5, with D unresolved. CDR3 size: 13 residues. Trimming shortened V by 5 bases and J by 4 bases, and 12 bases separated the two germline ends. Germline lookup yields CDR1 SGHKS and CDR2 YYEKEE (reference sequence). CDR3 residues: CASRFGPGETQYF. The CDR3 region has the DNA TGTGCCAGCAGGTTCGGCCCGGGAGAGACCCAGTACTTC.

CDR3 in amino acids: CASSLAGVGGYTF. CDR3 nucleotides: TGTGCCAGCAGCTTAGCCGGGGTGGGCGGCTACACCTTC. The chain employs TRBV7-6 and TRBJ1-2; D is ambiguous. This CDR3 comprises 13 residues. V was cut by 0 bases and J by 8 bases, with 10 bases left in between. Per germline, CDR1 SGHVS and CDR2 FNYEAQ.